Following are 27 T cell receptor beta chains from one sample sequenced in a study of shared clonotypes between healthy human individuals (dated by TCRdb to the early 2020s). CD8 naive samples were obtained by positive selection for CCR7 among CD45RO-negative cells, yielding a CD45RA+CCR7+ population from which TemRA cells were excluded. The library was generated by the immunoSEQ multiplex PCR assay. TCRdb obtained this table from immuneACCESS and retained in-frame rearrangements with V and J assigned. These tables miss some clones; where compared with another copy, unresolved V genes account for less than half of the shortfall, and the remainder is unexplained. The sample data list about 2,200,000 clones, and around 93% of these were observed just once. The leading ten clones occupy about 1.8% of the sample. Sequenced input: naive CD8+ T cells from PBMCs. The cell subset or site label on this specimen signifies: CD45RA+CCR7+. These receptors were collected from a man aged 18 to 35 in good health. Some clones in this sample may be carry-over from other donors' samples.

V is TRBV11-2 and J is TRBJ1-1; D may be TRBD1 (5 bases). Deletions cut 10 bases from V and 2 bases from J, with 29 bases between. Germline CDR1 SGHAT, CDR2 FQNNGV. The CDR3 contains 18 residues. CDR3 amino acids: CATRDRFGAVPINTEAFF. In DNA form, the CDR3 reads TGTGCCACCAGAGACCGGTTCGGGGCGGTACCAATTAACACTGAAGCTTTCTTT.

This clone was counted only a few times. This sequence joins TRBV14 and TRBJ2-2; D remains ambiguous. There are 12 residues in the CDR3. Germline CDR1 SGHDN, CDR2 FVKESK. V was shortened by 4 bases and J by 6 bases, with 6 bases between the two germline ends. The CDR3 DNA reads TGTGCCAGCAGCCGCGAGGCCGGGGAGCTGTTTTTT. The encoded protein is CASSREAGELFF.

The genes are TRBV5-6 and TRBJ2-7; TRBD1 matches 8 bases. The germline V gene has CDR1 SGHDT and CDR2 YYEEEE. The CDR3 length is 12 residues. With 9 bases clipped from V and 7 bases from J, the junction kept 9 bases outside the gene matches. The CDR3 is CATSPGGGEQYF. The CDR3 DNA sequence: TGTGCCACATCCCCAGGGGGCGGAGAGCAGTACTTC.

The count of this clone is one. The rearrangement uses TRBV10-2 and TRBJ1-2, with D maybe TRBD1 (5 bases). Germline V gives CDR1 WSHSY, CDR2 SAAADI. The CDR3 runs to 13 residues. Trimming stripped 4 bases from V and 8 bases from J, with 14 bases between. The chain's CDR3 is CASSAYRTVGYTF. CDR3 DNA sequence: TGCGCCAGCAGTGCTTACAGGACCGTCGGCTACACCTTC.

The chain joins TRBV2 to TRBJ2-7, with no clear D. The CDR3 extends over 15 amino acids. Germline assignment: CDR1 SNHLY and CDR2 FYNNEI. The V end was cut by 3 bases, the J end by 1 base, with 13 bases between. The chain's CDR3 is CASSESLLGSYEQYF. The CDR3 DNA reads TGTGCCAGCAGTGAGTCCCTTTTGGGGTCCTACGAGCAGTACTTC. The variable domain in full, completed from reference TRBV2 and TRBJ2-7, reads EPEVTQTPSHQVTQMGQEVILRCVPISNHLYFYWYRQILGQKVEFLVSFYNNEISEKSEIFDDQFSVERPDGSNFTLKIRSTKLEDSAMYFCASSESLLGSYEQYFGPGTRLTVT.

The V gene is TRBV4-1, the J gene TRBJ2-5; D is unresolved. Germline assignment: CDR1 MGHRA and CDR2 YSYEKL. The germline V and J ends were trimmed by 2 bases and 0 bases, with 7 bases remaining between them. The CDR3 has 14 residues. This chain's CDR3 is CASSQRQNQETQYF. The CDR3 region has the DNA TGCGCCAGCAGCCAAAGGCAAAACCAAGAGACCCAGTACTTC.

The rearrangement uses TRBV7-8 and TRBJ2-3; D gene uncertain. Deletions cut 1 base from V and 0 bases from J, with 8 bases between. Germline assignment: CDR1 SGHVS and CDR2 FQNEAQ. The CDR3 runs to 15 residues. The CDR3 sequence: CASSLDLPSTDTQYF. In DNA, the CDR3 is TGTGCCAGCAGCTTAGATCTACCTAGCACAGATACGCAGTATTTT.

The V and J genes are TRBV7-3 and TRBJ2-7; D is undetermined. Trimming took off 1 base at V and 3 bases at J, with 13 bases between the two ends. Germline V gene data show CDR1 as SGHTA and CDR2 as FQGTGA. This CDR3 spans 15 amino acids. The CDR3 region has the DNA TGTGCCAGCAGCTTAATCGTTGGAAAGGGCTACGAGCAGTACTTC. This sequence encodes CASSLIVGKGYEQYF.

Comment on this clone: At the DNA level, this CDR3 is encoded by other sequences in the same sample as well. The chain uses TRBV9 and TRBJ2-7; no clear D gene. Per germline, CDR1 SGDLS and CDR2 YYNGEE. Trimming pared 0 bases from V and 0 bases from J, leaving 10 bases between. The CDR3 consists of 15 residues. Written as DNA, the CDR3 is TGTGCCAGCAGCGTAGGGCAGGCGAGCTCCTACGAGCAGTACTTC. Translated, it gives CASSVGQASSYEQYF.

The V and J genes are TRBV7-8 and TRBJ2-2; weak D call: TRBD1 (5 bases). Germline values: CDR1 SGHVS, CDR2 FQNEAQ. This CDR3 is built from 17 residues. The ends were cut back, 1 base at V and 4 bases at J, with 16 bases in the middle. The chain's CDR3 is CASSLEDFYRSTGELFF. CDR3 DNA sequence: TGTGCCAGCAGCTTAGAAGATTTTTACAGGTCCACCGGGGAGCTGTTTTTT.

V and J are TRBV4-3 and TRBJ2-5; D is possibly TRBD2 (6 bases). The CDR3 runs 15 residues. V lost 0 bases and J lost 5, with 13 bases in between. Germline-derived CDR1 and CDR2 are LGHNA and YSLEER. Written as DNA, the CDR3 is TGCGCCAGCAGCCAAGATTGGCGGAGGGGTGAGACCCAGTACTTC. Amino acids: CASSQDWRRGETQYF.

With respect to this clone: This sample also contains other DNA sequences that code for the same CDR3. This chain links TRBV4-1 with TRBJ1-3; the match to TRBD1 covers 7 bases. Losses at the gene ends were 3 bases for V and 2 bases for J; bases not matched to a gene: 7. CDR1 is MGHRA and CDR2 is YSYEKL in the germline V gene. The CDR3 spans 16 residues. The CDR3 spells CASSQDGTVTGNTIYF. The CDR3, as DNA: TGCGCCAGCAGCCAGGACGGGACAGTTACTGGAAACACCATATATTTT.

This sequence joins TRBV7-7 and TRBJ2-1; TRBD2 might be the D (6 bases). Trimming took 2 bases from V and 4 from J, leaving 15 bases between them. The CDR3 totals 16 residues. Germline lookup yields CDR1 SSHAT and CDR2 FNYEAQ (reference sequence). CDR3 nucleotides: TGTGCCAGCAGCTTATCGGAGGGACTCCTATACAATGAGCAGTTCTTC. Translating gives CASSLSEGLLYNEQFF.

The genes are TRBV15 and TRBJ2-7; 7 bases fit TRBD1. The CDR3 runs to 14 residues. The germline CDR1 and CDR2 sequences are LNHNV and YYDKDF (reference sequence). V lost 5 bases and J lost 2; bases outside the gene matches: 6. CDR3 amino acids: CATSLARGTYEQYF. The CDR3, as DNA: TGTGCCACCAGCTTGGCCAGGGGGACCTACGAGCAGTACTTC.

The chain recombines TRBV6-1 with TRBJ2-7; TRBD2 aligns across 9 bases. Germline V gene data show CDR1 as MNHNS and CDR2 as SASEGT. The trim removed 2 bases at V and 3 bases at J, leaving 5 bases unmatched. This CDR3 contains 15 residues. The CDR3 sequence: CASSEPVTSGYEQYF. CDR3 bases: TGTGCCAGCAGTGAACCAGTGACTAGCGGCTACGAGCAGTACTTC.

Concerning this clone itself: One junction end does not reproduce the germline sequence, and a read error may be involved. The V call is TRBV28, the J call TRBJ1-4; a possible D gene is TRBD1 (6 bases). Germline lookup yields CDR1 MDHEN and CDR2 SYDVKM. The length of the CDR3 is 12 residues. The CDR3 coding sequence is TGTGCCAGCAGTTTGTCAGGGGTGTTTCCCCATTTT. This translates into CASSLSGVFPHF.

This sequence joins TRBV27 and TRBJ2-7; possibly TRBD2 for D (6 bases). Trimming cost V 5 bases and J 2 bases, with 13 bases left between them. The CDR3 loop spans 14 amino acids. Looked up from germline, CDR1 is MNHEY and CDR2 is SMNVEV (reference sequence). The CDR3 sequence is CASSIGGATYEQYF. The CDR3 nucleotides read TGTGCCAGCAGTATCGGGGGAGCAACCTACGAGCAGTACTTC.

The V gene is TRBV4-2, the J gene TRBJ1-5; TRBD1 matches 7 bases. Germline V gene sequence: CDR1 LGHNA, CDR2 YNFKEQ. The CDR3 consists of 16 residues. With V trimmed by 4 bases and J by 9 bases, 15 bases remained unmatched. The CDR3 loop reads CASSRGTEGLGRPQHF. For the CDR3, the DNA is TGTGCCAGCAGCCGGGGGACAGAGGGCCTCGGGAGGCCCCAGCATTTT.

The chain joins TRBV2 to TRBJ2-5; tentative D call: TRBD1 (5 bases). The CDR3 runs to 16 residues. The germline V gene encodes CDR1 SNHLY and CDR2 FYNNEI. V was cut by 8 bases and J by 5 bases, with 24 bases left in between. CDR3 bases: TGTGCCAGCGGAAACTCGAAACAGGTGATCGTTGAGACCCAGTACTTC. This gives the protein CASGNSKQVIVETQYF. Based on the CDR3 plus reference TRBV2 and TRBJ2-5, the full variable domain is EPEVTQTPSHQVTQMGQEVILRCVPISNHLYFYWYRQILGQKVEFLVSFYNNEISEKSEIFDDQFSVERPDGSNFTLKIRSTKLEDSAMYFCASGNSKQVIVETQYFGPGTRLLVL.

The chain employs TRBV7-9 and TRBJ1-3; 8 nucleotides agree with TRBD1. This CDR3 comprises 19 residues. The trim removed 5 bases at V and 0 bases at J, leaving 15 bases unmatched. Germline CDR1 is SEHNR and CDR2 is FQNEAQ (reference sequence). CDR3 DNA: TGTGCCAGCAGCCCTCCGGACAGGGTTGCCTCTCACTCTGGAAACACCATATATTTT. It encodes CASSPPDRVASHSGNTIYF.

V is TRBV28 and J is TRBJ1-4; D perhaps matches TRBD1 (5 bases). The CDR3 extends over 15 amino acids. Trimming pared 6 bases from V and 1 base from J, leaving 12 bases between. In germline, CDR1 is MDHEN, CDR2 SYDVKM. This CDR3 reads CASSPLGETNEKLFF. DNA for the CDR3: TGTGCCAGCAGCCCCTTAGGGGAAACTAATGAAAAACTGTTTTTT.

The chain's CDR3 is CASSLGPTKSYTQYF. Here the CDR3 DNA reads TGTGCCAGCAGCTTAGGGCCTACAAAATCGTATACGCAGTATTTT. The rearrangement links TRBV7-9 to TRBJ2-3, with D unresolved. Per germline, CDR1 SEHNR and CDR2 FQNEAQ (reference sequence). The CDR3 is made up of 15 amino acids. Trimming took 1 base from V and 7 from J, leaving 15 bases between them. The variable domain in full, completed from reference TRBV7-9 and TRBJ2-3, reads DTGVSQNPRHKITKRGQNVTFRCDPISEHNRLYWYRQTLGQGPEFLTYFQNEAQLEKSRLLSDRFSAERPKGSFSTLEIQRTEQGDSAMYLCASSLGPTKSYTQYFGPGTRLTVL.

This chain joins TRBV19 and TRBJ1-5; 7 nucleotides line up with TRBD1. CDR3 length equals 16 residues. Per germline, CDR1 LNHDA and CDR2 SQIVND (reference sequence). Trimming removed 6 bases from V and 1 base from J; junction bases left unmatched: 9. The CDR3 coding sequence is TGTGCCAGTAGACTTACGACAGGGCCCAGCAATCAGCCCCAGCATTTT. This gives the protein CASRLTTGPSNQPQHF. The variable domain in full, completed from reference TRBV19 and TRBJ1-5, reads DGGITQSPKYLFRKEGQNVTLSCEQNLNHDAMYWYRQDPGQGLRLIYYSQIVNDFQKGDIAEGYSVSREKKESFPLTVTSAQKNPTAFYLCASRLTTGPSNQPQHFGDGTRLSIL.

The rearrangement uses TRBV7-6 and TRBJ2-7; D possibly corresponds to TRBD2 (5 bases). From germline, CDR1 is SGHVS and CDR2 FNYEAQ. The CDR3 is 13 amino acids. Trimming pared 0 bases from V and 6 bases from J, leaving 9 bases between. The CDR3 nucleotides read TGTGCCAGCAGCTTAGCGGGCGGGTCCGAGCAGTACTTC. This encodes CASSLAGGSEQYF.

The chain uses TRBV15 and TRBJ2-1; D not certain. Per germline, CDR1 LNHNV and CDR2 YYDKDF (reference sequence). V gave up 1 base and J gave up 8 bases, with 12 bases separating them. The length of the CDR3 is 14 residues. The CDR3 here is CATSRGSGSYEQFF. Written as DNA, the CDR3 is TGTGCCACCAGCAGAGGGTCGGGTAGTTATGAGCAGTTCTTC.

The chain has TRBV5-6 and TRBJ2-5; D gene uncertain. The CDR3 runs 13 residues. V gave up 0 bases and J gave up 0 bases, with 3 bases separating them. The V gene's germline CDR1 is SGHDT and CDR2 YYEEEE. The chain's CDR3 is CASSLGYQETQYF. CDR3 coding DNA: TGTGCCAGCAGCTTGGGCTACCAAGAGACCCAGTACTTC.

The rearrangement joins TRBV28 to TRBJ2-1, with TRBD2 matching 14 bases. V lost 6 bases and J lost 8; bases outside the gene matches: 15. This CDR3 contains 18 residues. Germline values: CDR1 MDHEN, CDR2 SYDVKM. In DNA form, the CDR3 reads TGTGCCAGCAGCCAAATCGCTCTGACTAGCGGGAGGGCCTATGAGCAGTTCTTC. Protein sequence: CASSQIALTSGRAYEQFF.